The 12 T cell receptor beta chains presented below share a single source sample, sequenced in a study of T-cell memory formation after mild COVID-19. TCRdb reprocessed the 5' RACE reads with MiXCR, giving one entry per CDR3 protein. The sample consists of 150,000 or so distinct CDR3 sequences, 20% to 25% of them appearing once. The specimen was PBMCs or a T cell subset sorted from them (not recorded which). These receptor sequences come from an adult woman who had mild COVID-19 (a few samples of this study predate the infection). Cell type and time point are not known.

The chain couples TRBV4-2 to TRBJ2-7, with 10 bases matching TRBD1. Germline CDR1 is LGHNA and CDR2 is YNFKEQ. V dropped 2 bases and J dropped 3; count of bases not matched to a gene: 7. This CDR3 has 16 amino acids. DNA of the CDR3: TGTGCCAGCAGCCAAACCCCGGGACAGGGGCTCTACGAGCAGTACTTC. It is translated as CASSQTPGQGLYEQYF.

V is TRBV4-3 and J is TRBJ2-7, with 10 bases matching TRBD2. The germline V gene encodes CDR1 LGHNA and CDR2 YSLEER. This CDR3 region has 16 residues. With 0 bases clipped from V and 4 bases from J, the junction kept 6 bases outside the gene matches. CDR3 nucleotide sequence: TGCGCCAGCAGCCAAGATTCTAGCGGGAGTTGGTACGAGCAGTACTTC. This codes for CASSQDSSGSWYEQYF.

The table lists this clonotype with a few counts. The chain combines TRBV7-7 with TRBJ1-5; D ambiguous. Germline V gene lookup returns CDR1 SSHAT and CDR2 FNYEAQ (reference sequence). The CDR3 has 19 residues. Trimming took off 1 base at V and 0 bases at J, with 19 bases between the two ends. The CDR3 protein is CASSLGRQAGSFSNQPQHF. The CDR3 bases are TGTGCCAGCAGCTTAGGACGGCAGGCGGGATCTTTTAGCAATCAGCCCCAGCATTTT. The whole variable domain, remainder taken from reference TRBV7-7 and TRBJ1-5, is GAGVSQSPRYKVTKRGQDVTLRCDPISSHATLYWYQQALGQGPEFLTYFNYEAQPDKSGLPSDRFSAERPEGSISTLTIQRTEQRDSAMYRCASSLGRQAGSFSNQPQHFGDGTRLSIL.

This rearrangement joins TRBV11-1 to TRBJ2-7, with unresolved D. Trimming cost V 1 base and J 2 bases, with 18 bases left between them. Germline-derived CDR1 and CDR2 are SGHAT and FQDESV (reference sequence). The CDR3 runs to 17 residues. In nucleotides, the CDR3 is TGTGCCAGCAGCTTAGACCCCGGACCGATGGTCCCCTACGAGCAGTACTTC. This codes for CASSLDPGPMVPYEQYF.

The chain uses TRBV7-9 and TRBJ2-3; TRBD1 matches at 9 bases. Unmatched junction bases numbered 8, after V lost 6 bases and J lost 4 bases. Germline loops: CDR1 SEHNR, CDR2 FQNEAQ (reference sequence). This CDR3 has 15 residues. The CDR3 DNA reads as TGTGCCAGCAGGCCCGGGACAGGGAACCCAGATACGCAGTATTTT. This sequence encodes CASRPGTGNPDTQYF.

The chain couples TRBV19 to TRBJ2-1; 10 positions match TRBD2. Per germline, CDR1 LNHDA and CDR2 SQIVND (reference sequence). CDR3 length: 15 amino acids. J gave up 2 bases and V 7 bases, and 5 bases lay outside the gene matches. CDR3 in DNA: TGTGCCAGTATGGCTAGCGGGAGTACCTACAATGAGCAGTTCTTC. Translated: CASMASGSTYNEQFF.

The chain combines TRBV7-8 with TRBJ2-7; D is unresolved. This CDR3 has 14 residues. Germline V gives CDR1 SGHVS, CDR2 FQNEAQ. Trimming cost V 2 bases and J 2 bases, with 10 bases left between them. In nucleotides, the CDR3 is TGTGCCAGCAGCTTAAAGGCTGGGGCCTACGAGCAGTACTTC. Encoded protein: CASSLKAGAYEQYF.

The chain couples TRBV29-1 to TRBJ2-7, with 9 positions matching TRBD1. Unmatched junction bases numbered 8, after V lost 5 bases and J lost 6 bases. The CDR3 is 13 residues long. In germline, CDR1 is SQVTM, CDR2 ANQGSEA. CDR3 sequence: CSVSRTGVGEQYF. CDR3 nucleotide sequence: TGCAGCGTTTCCAGGACAGGGGTGGGCGAGCAGTACTTC.

V and J are TRBV29-1 and TRBJ2-3; D is unresolved. The CDR3 spans 10 residues. V was trimmed by 4 bases and J by 4 bases, leaving 3 bases between them. In germline, CDR1 is SQVTM, CDR2 ANQGSEA. For the CDR3, the DNA is TGCAGCGTTGTTGCAGATACGCAGTATTTT. This translates into CSVVADTQYF.

This chain connects TRBV15 to TRBJ2-1; 7 nucleotides match TRBD1. This CDR3 has 14 residues. J was trimmed by 9 bases and V by 3 bases; bases with no gene match: 8. The germline CDR1 and CDR2 sequences are LNHNV and YYDKDF (reference sequence). As DNA, the CDR3 is TGTGCCACCAGCAGTCTACAGGGGATGGGTGAGCAGTTCTTC. Its protein is CATSSLQGMGEQFF.

The V gene is TRBV14, the J gene TRBJ2-7; 11 positions agree with TRBD1. V shed 2 bases and J 3 bases; nucleotides not matched to a gene: 6. This CDR3 contains 16 residues. Germline-derived CDR1 and CDR2 are SGHDN and FVKESK. Written as DNA, the CDR3 is TGTGCCAGCAGCCAACATCCGGGACAGGGGGGCTACGAGCAGTACTTC. Protein: CASSQHPGQGGYEQYF.

This chain joins TRBV12-3 or TRBV12-4 and TRBJ1-1, with unresolved D. V was shortened by 3 bases and J by 4 bases, with 12 bases between the two germline ends. This CDR3 region has 14 residues. The CDR3 reads CASSFSLWGTEAFF. CDR3 in DNA: TGTGCCAGCAGTTTCAGCCTTTGGGGCACTGAAGCTTTCTTT.